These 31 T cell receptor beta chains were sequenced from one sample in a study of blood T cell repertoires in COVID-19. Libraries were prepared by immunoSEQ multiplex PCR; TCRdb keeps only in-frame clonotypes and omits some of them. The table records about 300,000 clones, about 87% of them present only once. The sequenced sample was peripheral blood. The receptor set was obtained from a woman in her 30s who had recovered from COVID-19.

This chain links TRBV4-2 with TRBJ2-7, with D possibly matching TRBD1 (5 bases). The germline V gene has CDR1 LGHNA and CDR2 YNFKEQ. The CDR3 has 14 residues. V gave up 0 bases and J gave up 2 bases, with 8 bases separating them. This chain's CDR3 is CASSQEVQAYEQYF. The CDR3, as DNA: TGTGCCAGCAGCCAAGAAGTACAGGCCTACGAGCAGTACTTC.

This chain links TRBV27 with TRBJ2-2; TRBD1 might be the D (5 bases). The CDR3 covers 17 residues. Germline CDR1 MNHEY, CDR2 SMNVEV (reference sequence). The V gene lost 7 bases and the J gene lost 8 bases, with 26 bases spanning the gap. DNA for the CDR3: TGTGCCAGCACCTCCCCGTCGGCAGGGCACAAAGGAGGGGAGCTGTTTTTT. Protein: CASTSPSAGHKGGELFF.

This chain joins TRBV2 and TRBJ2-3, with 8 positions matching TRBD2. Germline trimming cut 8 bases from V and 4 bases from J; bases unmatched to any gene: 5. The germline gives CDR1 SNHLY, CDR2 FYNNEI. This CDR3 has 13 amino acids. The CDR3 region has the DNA TGTGCCAGCGATGCGGGGGGCCCAGATACGCAGTATTTT. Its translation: CASDAGGPDTQYF.

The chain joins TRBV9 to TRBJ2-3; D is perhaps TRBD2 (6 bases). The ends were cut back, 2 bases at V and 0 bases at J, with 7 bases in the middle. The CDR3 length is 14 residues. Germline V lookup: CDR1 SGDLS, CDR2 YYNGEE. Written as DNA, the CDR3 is TGTGCCAGCAGCGTTGGAGGGAGCACAGATACGCAGTATTTT. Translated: CASSVGGSTDTQYF.

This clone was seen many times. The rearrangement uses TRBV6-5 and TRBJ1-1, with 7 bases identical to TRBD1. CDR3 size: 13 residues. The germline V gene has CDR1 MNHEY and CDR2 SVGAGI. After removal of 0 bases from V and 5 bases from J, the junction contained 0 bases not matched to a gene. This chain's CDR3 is CASSYSGQTEAFF. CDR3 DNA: TGTGCCAGCAGTTACTCGGGACAGACTGAAGCTTTCTTT.

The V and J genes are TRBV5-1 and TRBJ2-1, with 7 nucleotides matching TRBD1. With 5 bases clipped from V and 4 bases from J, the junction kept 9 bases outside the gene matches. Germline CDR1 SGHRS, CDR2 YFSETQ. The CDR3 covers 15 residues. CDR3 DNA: TGCGCCAGCAGAAGGACAGGCCTCGGGTACAATGAGCAGTTCTTC. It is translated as CASRRTGLGYNEQFF.

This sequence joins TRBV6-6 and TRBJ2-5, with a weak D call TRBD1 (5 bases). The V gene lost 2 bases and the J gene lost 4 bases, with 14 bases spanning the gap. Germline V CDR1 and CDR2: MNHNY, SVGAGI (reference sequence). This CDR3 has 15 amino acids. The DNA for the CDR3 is TGTGCCAGCAGTTACGGGTGGCAGGGAACAGAGACCCAGTACTTC. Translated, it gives CASSYGWQGTETQYF.

The CDR3 region has the DNA TGTGCCAGCAGCAACAGGAATGGGGGCAATCAGCCCCAGCATTTT. This sequence encodes CASSNRNGGNQPQHF. The chain couples TRBV7-9 to TRBJ1-5; D might be TRBD1 (5 bases). The CDR3 length is 15 residues. CDR1 is SEHNR, CDR2 FQNEAQ, per germline (reference sequence). V gave up 5 bases and J gave up 2 bases, with 13 bases separating them. The full variable domain, with the rest looked up from reference TRBV7-9 and TRBJ1-5, is DTGVSQNPRHKITKRGQNVTFRCDPISEHNRLYWYRQTLGQGPEFLTYFQNEAQLEKSRLLSDRFSAERPKGSFSTLEIQRTEQGDSAMYLCASSNRNGGNQPQHFGDGTRLSIL.

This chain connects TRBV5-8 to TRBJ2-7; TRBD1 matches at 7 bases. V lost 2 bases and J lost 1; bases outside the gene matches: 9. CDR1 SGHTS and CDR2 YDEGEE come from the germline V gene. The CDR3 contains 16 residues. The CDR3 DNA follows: TGTGCCAGCAGCTTCGGGGACAGTTTGTTTTCCTACGAGCAGTACTTC. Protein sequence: CASSFGDSLFSYEQYF.

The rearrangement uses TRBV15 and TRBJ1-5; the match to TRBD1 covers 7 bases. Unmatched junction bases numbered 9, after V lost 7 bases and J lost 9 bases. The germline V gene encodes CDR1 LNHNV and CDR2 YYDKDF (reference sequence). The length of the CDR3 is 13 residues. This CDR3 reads CATKPGGRRPQHF. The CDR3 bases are TGTGCCACCAAGCCAGGGGGTAGAAGGCCCCAGCATTTT.

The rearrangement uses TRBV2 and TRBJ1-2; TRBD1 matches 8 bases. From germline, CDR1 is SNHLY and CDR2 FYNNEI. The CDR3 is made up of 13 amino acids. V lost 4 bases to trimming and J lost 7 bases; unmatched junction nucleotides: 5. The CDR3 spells CASSADRGGGYTF. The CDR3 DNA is TGTGCCAGCAGTGCTGACAGGGGAGGTGGCTACACCTTC.

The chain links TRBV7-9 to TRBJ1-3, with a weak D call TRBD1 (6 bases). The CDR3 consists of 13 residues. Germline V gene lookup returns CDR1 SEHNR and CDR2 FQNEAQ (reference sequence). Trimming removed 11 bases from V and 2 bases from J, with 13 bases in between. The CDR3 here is CALGGPTGNTIYF. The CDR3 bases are TGTGCCCTCGGGGGGCCTACTGGAAACACCATATATTTT. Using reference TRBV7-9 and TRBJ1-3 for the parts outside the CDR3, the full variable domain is DTGVSQNPRHKITKRGQNVTFRCDPISEHNRLYWYRQTLGQGPEFLTYFQNEAQLEKSRLLSDRFSAERPKGSFSTLEIQRTEQGDSAMYLCALGGPTGNTIYFGEGSWLTVV.

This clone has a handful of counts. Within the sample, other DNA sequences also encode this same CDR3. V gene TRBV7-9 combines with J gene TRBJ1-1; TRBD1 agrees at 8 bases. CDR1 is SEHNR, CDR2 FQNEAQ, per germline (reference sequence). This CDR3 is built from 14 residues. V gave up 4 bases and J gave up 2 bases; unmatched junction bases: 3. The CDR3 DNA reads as TGTGCCAGCAGCTCTCAGGGGGCAAACACTGAAGCTTTCTTT. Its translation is CASSSQGANTEAFF.

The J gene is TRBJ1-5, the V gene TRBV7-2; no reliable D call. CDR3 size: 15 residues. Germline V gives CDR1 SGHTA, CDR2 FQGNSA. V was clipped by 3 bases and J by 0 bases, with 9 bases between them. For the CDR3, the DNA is TGTGCCAGCAGCTTTGAAGCCTATAGCAATCAGCCCCAGCATTTT. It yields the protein CASSFEAYSNQPQHF.

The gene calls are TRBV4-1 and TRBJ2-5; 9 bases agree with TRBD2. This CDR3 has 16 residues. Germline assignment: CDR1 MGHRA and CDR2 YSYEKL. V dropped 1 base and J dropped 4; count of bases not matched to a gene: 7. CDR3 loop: CASSQGQAGGRETQYF. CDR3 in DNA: TGCGCCAGCAGCCAAGGTCAAGCGGGGGGACGAGAGACCCAGTACTTC.

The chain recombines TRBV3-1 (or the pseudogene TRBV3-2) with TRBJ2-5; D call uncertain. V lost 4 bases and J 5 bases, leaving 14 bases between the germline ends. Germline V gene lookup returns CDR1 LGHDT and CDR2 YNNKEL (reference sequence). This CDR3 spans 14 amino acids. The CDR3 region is CASSRPLQVETQYF. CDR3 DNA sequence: TGTGCCAGCAGCCGCCCCCTTCAGGTTGAGACCCAGTACTTC.

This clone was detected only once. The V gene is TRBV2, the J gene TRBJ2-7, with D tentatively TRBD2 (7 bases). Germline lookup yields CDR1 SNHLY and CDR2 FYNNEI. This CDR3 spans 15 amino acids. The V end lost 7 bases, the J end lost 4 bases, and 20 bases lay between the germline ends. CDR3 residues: CASILSEGEGYEQYF. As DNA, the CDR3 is TGTGCCAGCATTCTCTCAGAGGGGGAGGGGTACGAGCAGTACTTC.

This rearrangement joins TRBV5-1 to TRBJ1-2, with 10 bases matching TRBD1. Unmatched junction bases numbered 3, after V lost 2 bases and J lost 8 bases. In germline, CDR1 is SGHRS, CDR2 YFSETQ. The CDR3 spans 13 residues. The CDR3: CASSFDRGRGYTF. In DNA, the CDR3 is TGCGCCAGCAGCTTTGACAGGGGGCGCGGCTACACCTTC.

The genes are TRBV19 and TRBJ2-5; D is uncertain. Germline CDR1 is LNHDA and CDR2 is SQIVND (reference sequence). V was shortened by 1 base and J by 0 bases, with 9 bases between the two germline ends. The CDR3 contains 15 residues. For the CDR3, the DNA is TGTGCCAGTAGTATAGGTTTCACGGACCAAGAGACCCAGTACTTC. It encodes CASSIGFTDQETQYF. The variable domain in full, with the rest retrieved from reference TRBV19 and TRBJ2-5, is DGGITQSPKYLFRKEGQNVTLSCEQNLNHDAMYWYRQDPGQGLRLIYYSQIVNDFQKGDIAEGYSVSREKKESFPLTVTSAQKNPTAFYLCASSIGFTDQETQYFGPGTRLLVL.

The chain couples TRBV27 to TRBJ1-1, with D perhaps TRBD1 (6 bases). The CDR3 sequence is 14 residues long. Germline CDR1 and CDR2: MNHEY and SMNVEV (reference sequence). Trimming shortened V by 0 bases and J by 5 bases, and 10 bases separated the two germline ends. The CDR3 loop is CASSLSGRGTEAFF. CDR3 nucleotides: TGTGCCAGCAGTTTATCAGGCAGGGGAACTGAAGCTTTCTTT.

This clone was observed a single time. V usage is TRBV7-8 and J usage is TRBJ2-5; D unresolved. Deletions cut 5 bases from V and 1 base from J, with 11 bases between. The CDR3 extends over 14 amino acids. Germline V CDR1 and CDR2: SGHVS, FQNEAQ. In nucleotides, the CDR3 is TGTGCCAGCAGCCGCGGTTGGGCCCAAGAGACCCAGTACTTC. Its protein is CASSRGWAQETQYF.

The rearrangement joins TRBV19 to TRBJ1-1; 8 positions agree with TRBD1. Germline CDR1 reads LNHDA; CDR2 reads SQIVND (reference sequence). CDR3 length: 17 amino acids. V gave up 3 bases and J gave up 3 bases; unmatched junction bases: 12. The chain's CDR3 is CASSILRRQGADTEAFF. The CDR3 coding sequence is TGTGCCAGTAGTATCCTCAGACGGCAGGGGGCGGACACTGAAGCTTTCTTT.

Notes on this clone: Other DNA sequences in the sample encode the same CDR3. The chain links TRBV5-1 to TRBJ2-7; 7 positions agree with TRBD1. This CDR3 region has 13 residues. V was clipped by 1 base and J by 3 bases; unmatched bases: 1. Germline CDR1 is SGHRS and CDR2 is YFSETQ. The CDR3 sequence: CASSLNRGYEQYF. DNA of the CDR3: TGCGCCAGCAGCTTGAACAGGGGCTACGAGCAGTACTTC.

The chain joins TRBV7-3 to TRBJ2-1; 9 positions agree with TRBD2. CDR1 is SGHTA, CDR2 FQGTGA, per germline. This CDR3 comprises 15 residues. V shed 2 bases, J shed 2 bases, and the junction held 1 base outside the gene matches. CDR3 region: CASSLSSGTYNEQFF. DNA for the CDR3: TGTGCCAGCAGCTTATCTAGCGGGACCTACAATGAGCAGTTCTTC. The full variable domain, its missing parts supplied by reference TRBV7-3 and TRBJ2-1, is GAGVSQTPSNKVTEKGKYVELRCDPISGHTALYWYRQSLGQGPEFLIYFQGTGAADDSGLPNDRFFAVRPEGSVSTLKIQRTERGDSAVYLCASSLSSGTYNEQFFGPGTRLTVL.

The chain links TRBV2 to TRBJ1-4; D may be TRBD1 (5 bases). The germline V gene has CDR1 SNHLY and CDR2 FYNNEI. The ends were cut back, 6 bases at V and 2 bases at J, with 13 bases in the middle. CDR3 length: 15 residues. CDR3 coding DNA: TGTGCCAGCAGCGCAACGGGGGTGACTAATGAAAAACTGTTTTTT. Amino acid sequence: CASSATGVTNEKLFF.

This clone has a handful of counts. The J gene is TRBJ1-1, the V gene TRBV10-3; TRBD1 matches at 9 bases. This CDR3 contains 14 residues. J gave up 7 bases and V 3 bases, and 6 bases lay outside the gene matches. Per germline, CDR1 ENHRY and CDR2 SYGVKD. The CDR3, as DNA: TGTGCCATCAGTGAACCCGACAGGGGGTATGAAGCTTTCTTT. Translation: CAISEPDRGYEAFF.

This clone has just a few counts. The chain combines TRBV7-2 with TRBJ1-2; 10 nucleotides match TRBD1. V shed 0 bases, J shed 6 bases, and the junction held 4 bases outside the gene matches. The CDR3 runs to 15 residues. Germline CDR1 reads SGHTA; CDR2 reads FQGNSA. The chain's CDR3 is CASSLATGTGDGYTF. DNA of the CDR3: TGTGCCAGCAGCTTAGCCACCGGGACAGGGGATGGCTACACCTTC.

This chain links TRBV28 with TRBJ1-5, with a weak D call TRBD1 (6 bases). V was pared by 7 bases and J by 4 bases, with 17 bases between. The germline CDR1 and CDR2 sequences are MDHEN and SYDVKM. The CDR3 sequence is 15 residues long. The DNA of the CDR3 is TGTGCCAGCACCCCCACAGGGTTTCGAAATCAGCCCCAGCATTTT. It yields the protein CASTPTGFRNQPQHF.

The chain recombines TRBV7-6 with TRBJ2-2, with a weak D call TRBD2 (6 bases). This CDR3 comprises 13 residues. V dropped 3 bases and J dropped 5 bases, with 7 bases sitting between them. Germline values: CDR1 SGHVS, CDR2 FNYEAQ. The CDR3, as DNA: TGTGCCAGCAGCTTGGCGGGAACCGGGGAGCTGTTTTTT. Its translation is CASSLAGTGELFF.

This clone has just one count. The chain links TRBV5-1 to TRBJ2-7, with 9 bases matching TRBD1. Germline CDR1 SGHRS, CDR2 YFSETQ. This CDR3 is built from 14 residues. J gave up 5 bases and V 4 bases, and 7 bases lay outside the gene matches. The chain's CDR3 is CASSPGTGRDEQYF. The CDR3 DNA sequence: TGCGCCAGCAGCCCCGGGACAGGGAGGGACGAGCAGTACTTC.

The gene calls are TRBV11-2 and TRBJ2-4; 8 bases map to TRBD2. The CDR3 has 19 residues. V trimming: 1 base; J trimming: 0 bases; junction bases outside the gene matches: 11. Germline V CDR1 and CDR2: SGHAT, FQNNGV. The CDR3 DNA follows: TGTGCCAGCAGCTTAGTGGGAGTAGCGGGACCTTTAGCCAAAAACATTCAGTACTTC. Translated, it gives CASSLVGVAGPLAKNIQYF.